The 10 T cell receptor beta chains reported below all come from one sample, sequenced in a study of human CD8 memory T cell subsets. A UMI-labeled 5' RACE approach was the method that produced the TCR beta libraries. TCRdb reprocessed the 5' RACE reads, with one entry per CDR3 protein and no DNA. This table holds under 4,500 distinct CDR3 sequences. Sequences were obtained from CD8+ T cells from PBMCs. All receptors derive from a human donor in good health.

By frequency, this clonotype is medium-sized (0.01 to 0.1%). The J gene is TRBJ2-1, the V gene TRBV24-1. The CDR3 length is 17 residues. CDR1 and CDR2 from the germline V gene are KGHDR and SFDVKD. The chain's CDR3 is CATSDTRTGSSYNEQFF.

The chain links TRBV3-1 to TRBJ2-1; TCRdb names TRBD1, which stays unverified in the absence of DNA. The CDR3 has 20 amino acids. Germline CDR1 reads LGHDT; CDR2 reads YNNKEL (reference sequence). CDR3 sequence: CASSQKIGGRGGGSYNEQFF.

Considering frequency, this clonotype is medium-sized. CDR3 region: CASRSAEQGYNEQFF. The chain recombines TRBV2 with TRBJ2-1; TCRdb lists TRBD1, though no DNA is available to test this call. From germline, CDR1 is SNHLY and CDR2 FYNNEI. This CDR3 spans 15 amino acids.

The rearrangement uses TRBV27 and TRBJ2-3; TCRdb lists TRBD2, though no DNA is available to test this call. Germline lookup yields CDR1 MNHEY and CDR2 SMNVEV (reference sequence). The CDR3 length is 16 residues. This CDR3 reads CASSLDTSGFTDTQYF.

The rearrangement links TRBV6-1 to TRBJ2-2; TCRdb designates TRBD2, a call that cannot be tested without DNA. The CDR3 loop spans 17 amino acids. The germline CDR1 and CDR2 sequences are MNHNS and SASEGT. The CDR3: CASSEGEGTIHTGELFF.

This sequence joins TRBV3-1 and TRBJ2-1. This CDR3 is built from 15 residues. Germline V gene lookup returns CDR1 LGHDT and CDR2 YNNKEL (reference sequence). CDR3 in amino acids: CASSQLAELYNEQFF.

This chain links TRBV2 with TRBJ2-1. Germline lookup yields CDR1 SNHLY and CDR2 FYNNEI. The CDR3 is 13 residues long. The CDR3 reads CASYSQLGNEQFF.

V gene TRBV20-1 combines with J gene TRBJ2-1; TCRdb's D gene call, TRBD1, goes unchecked for lack of DNA. This CDR3 comprises 14 residues. Germline CDR1 DFQATT, CDR2 SNEGSKA (reference sequence). The CDR3 here is CSAAGQGDYNEQFF.

The chain has TRBV6-4 and TRBJ2-6. The V gene's germline CDR1 is MRHNA and CDR2 SNTAGT. The CDR3 runs 14 residues. CDR3 protein: CASSDRAGANVLTF.

This clonotype ranks as medium-sized in terms of frequency. The chain uses TRBV25-1 and TRBJ1-2; TCRdb lists TRBD1, though no DNA is available to test this call. Germline CDR1 is MGHDK and CDR2 is SYGVNS. This CDR3 region has 16 residues. Here the CDR3 reads CASNRKVGRDIYGYTF.